Listed below are T cell receptor beta chains from one sample, sequenced in a study of T cell responses to AZD1222 COVID-19 vaccine. Measured with immunoSEQ multiplex PCR; TCRdb has only the in-frame clones, and not every one. The sample has over 85,000 clones; approximately 85% are singletons. The specimen comprised peripheral blood, sampled on day 0 of AZD1222 vaccination. The receptors derive from an adult in good health. The conserved cysteine and the conserved F or W are not part of the CDR3 here.

CDR3 protein: ATSRASTDTQY; J gene: TRBJ2-3; V gene: TRBV15
CDR3 protein: ASSFSSGQGTGQY; J gene: TRBJ2-7; V gene: TRBV11-1
CDR3 protein: ASSRGNTIY; J gene: TRBJ1-3; V gene: TRBV27
CDR3 protein: ASSVSRERGLNNEQF; J gene: TRBJ2-1; V gene: TRBV9
CDR3 protein: ASRVLQSSGANVLT; J gene: TRBJ2-6; V gene: TRBV19
CDR3 protein: ATSDQNTEAF; J gene: TRBJ1-1; V gene: TRBV24-1
CDR3 protein: ASSFVNSYNSPLH; J gene: TRBJ1-6; V gene: TRBV28
CDR3 protein: ASSLIRDGEQF; J gene: TRBJ2-1; V gene: TRBV7-2
CDR3 protein: ASSQLEGNNSPLH; J gene: TRBJ1-6; V gene: TRBV6-2/TRBV6-3
CDR3 protein: ASSPEGTAAKAF; J gene: TRBJ1-1; V gene: TRBV11-2
CDR3 protein: ASSQWDRVPNYGYT; J gene: TRBJ1-2; V gene: TRBV16
CDR3 protein: ASSKRYTEAF; J gene: TRBJ1-1; V gene: TRBV6-2/TRBV6-3
CDR3 protein: ASSLGTGFANEKLF; J gene: TRBJ1-4; V gene: TRBV5-5
CDR3 protein: ASSYQTGGYT; J gene: TRBJ1-2; V gene: TRBV6-5
CDR3 protein: ASSTGQSYEQY; J gene: TRBJ2-7; V gene: TRBV19
CDR3 protein: ASSHRGQYEQY; J gene: TRBJ2-7; V gene: TRBV14
CDR3 protein: ASSYSDGHSNQPQH; J gene: TRBJ1-5; V gene: TRBV6-7
CDR3 protein: ASSLAAGGNTEAF; J gene: TRBJ1-1; V gene: TRBV7-9
CDR3 protein: ASSTPQRGFTYEQY; J gene: TRBJ2-7; V gene: TRBV28
CDR3 protein: ASSPLGTSNQPQH; J gene: TRBJ1-5; V gene: TRBV6-2/TRBV6-3
CDR3 protein: ASSTIVYNEQF; J gene: TRBJ2-1; V gene: TRBV5-4
CDR3 protein: ASSFGQGAEKLF; J gene: TRBJ1-4; V gene: TRBV7-9
CDR3 protein: ASSRYRGGYT; J gene: TRBJ1-2; V gene: TRBV5-6
CDR3 protein: ASIRTSGSSYEQY; J gene: TRBJ2-7; V gene: TRBV7-9
CDR3 protein: ASSRQAGQPQH; J gene: TRBJ1-5; V gene: TRBV19
CDR3 protein: ASSLSWFGGRELSYNSPLH; J gene: TRBJ1-6; V gene: TRBV5-1
CDR3 protein: ASSREDRGSSGYGYT; J gene: TRBJ1-2; V gene: TRBV5-1
CDR3 protein: AAWGNTGELF; J gene: TRBJ2-2; V gene: TRBV6-5
CDR3 protein: ASSSLISYEQY; J gene: TRBJ2-7; V gene: TRBV27
CDR3 protein: ASSPTGTRPEQY; J gene: TRBJ2-7; V gene: TRBV5-1
CDR3 protein: ASSLQGARQDTQY; J gene: TRBJ2-3; V gene: TRBV28
CDR3 protein: ASSLSTGRISGNTIY; J gene: TRBJ1-3; V gene: TRBV7-9
CDR3 protein: ASRQQLSTGYT; J gene: TRBJ1-2; V gene: TRBV3-1/TRBV3-2
CDR3 protein: ASRRFSRDTEAF; J gene: TRBJ1-1; V gene: TRBV27
CDR3 protein: ASSSGQGGYGYT; J gene: TRBJ1-2; V gene: TRBV2
CDR3 protein: ASKATGTGNSPLH; J gene: TRBJ1-6; V gene: TRBV7-9
CDR3 protein: ASSFGVAYEQY; J gene: TRBJ2-7; V gene: TRBV19
CDR3 protein: ASSSHPGTSGGAKNIQY; J gene: TRBJ2-4; V gene: TRBV5-1
CDR3 protein: ASNVGGASGNTIY; J gene: TRBJ1-3; V gene: TRBV28
CDR3 protein: AISETPPAGEETQY; J gene: TRBJ2-5; V gene: TRBV10-3
CDR3 protein: AWSRVTEKLF; J gene: TRBJ1-4; V gene: TRBV30
CDR3 protein: ASSLRGSNQPQH; J gene: TRBJ1-5; V gene: TRBV7-6
CDR3 protein: ASSLPGNTEAF; J gene: TRBJ1-1; V gene: TRBV7-9
CDR3 protein: ALVETYNYGYT; J gene: TRBJ1-2; V gene: TRBV30
CDR3 protein: ATSDRDRGPDTQY; J gene: TRBJ2-3; V gene: TRBV15
CDR3 protein: ASSDARPSYPDQPQH; J gene: TRBJ1-5; V gene: TRBV6-8
CDR3 protein: ASSFLQGPNMNTEAF; J gene: TRBJ1-1; V gene: TRBV7-2
CDR3 protein: ASSLVKNTGELF; J gene: TRBJ2-2; V gene: TRBV5-4